Below, 10 T cell receptor beta chains from the same sample are listed, as sequenced in a study of T cell responses to AZD1222 COVID-19 vaccine. TCRdb's copy holds only in-frame clones and misses some; the assay was immunoSEQ multiplex PCR. Here the sample spans some 140,000 clones, 70% to 90% being singletons. Specimen: peripheral blood, collected on day 0 of MenACWY control vaccination. The receptor source for this set is an adult in good health.

J is TRBJ2-3 and V is TRBV5-1; D perhaps matches TRBD2 (5 bases). CDR3 size: 15 residues. Germline values: CDR1 SGHRS, CDR2 YFSETQ. V was shortened by 7 bases and J by 1 base, with 16 bases between the two germline ends. The CDR3 protein is CASGSTSSGTDTQYF. Written as DNA, the CDR3 is TGCGCCAGCGGGAGCACTAGTTCCGGCACAGATACGCAGTATTTT.

The genes are TRBV21-1 and TRBJ2-3; the DNA was not compared with TRBD2, the D call given in the table. TRBV21-1 is an annotated pseudogene. This CDR3 spans 18 amino acids. CDR3 sequence reads: CASSLRGKELPITDTQYF. The DNA for the CDR3 is TGTGCCAGCAGCCTCCGAGGGAAGGAGCTGCCAATCACAGATACGCAGTATTTT.

V usage is TRBV7-6 and J usage is TRBJ1-1; D is undetermined. V gave up 9 bases and J gave up 1 base, with 3 bases separating them. The CDR3 totals 10 residues. The V gene's germline CDR1 is SGHVS and CDR2 FNYEAQ. The CDR3 nucleotides read TGTGCCAGTCAGAACACTGAAGCTTTCTTT. Amino acid sequence: CASQNTEAFF. Supplemented by reference TRBV7-6 and TRBJ1-1, the full variable domain reads GAGVSQSPRYKVTKRGQDVALRCDPISGHVSLYWYRQALGQGPEFLTYFNYEAQQDKSGLPNDRFSAERPEGSISTLTIQRTEQRDSAMYRCASQNTEAFFGQGTRLTVV.

As DNA, the CDR3 is TGTGCCAGCAGTCCATCGCCCCGAGGGGGGGGCCCGACAGATACGCAGTATTTT. Protein product: CASSPSPRGGGPTDTQYF. The V gene is TRBV4-2, the J gene TRBJ2-3; maybe TRBD2 (7 bases). CDR1 and CDR2 from the germline V gene are LGHNA and YNFKEQ. The germline V and J ends were trimmed by 6 bases and 3 bases, with 25 bases remaining between them. The CDR3 has 18 residues.

DNA for the CDR3: TGTGCCAGCAGTCTCTACCAGACGGGAGCCGGCACAGATACGCAGTATTTT. Translated: CASSLYQTGAGTDTQYF. The chain is built from TRBV27 and TRBJ2-3; D might be TRBD2 (6 bases). Per germline, CDR1 MNHEY and CDR2 SMNVEV (reference sequence). The CDR3 runs 17 residues. The V gene lost 5 bases and the J gene lost 1 base, with 19 bases spanning the gap.

In this sample, this clone turned up a few times. J is TRBJ2-7 and V is TRBV10-3, with TRBD1 matching over 8 bases. Trimming took 2 bases from V and 4 from J; bases not matched to a gene: 4. The CDR3 loop spans 14 amino acids. CDR1 and CDR2 from the germline V gene are ENHRY and SYGVKD. In DNA form, the CDR3 reads TGTGCCATCAGTGAGGAGGGGACAGGTTACGAGCAGTACTTC. Encoded protein: CAISEEGTGYEQYF.

The chain combines TRBV6-6 with TRBJ1-6; D gene ambiguous. The germline gives CDR1 MNHNY, CDR2 SVGAGI (reference sequence). With 6 bases removed from V and 12 bases from J, the gap between germline ends came to 24 bases. The CDR3 contains 16 residues. This chain's CDR3 is CASSITQRPTSEPLHF. DNA of the CDR3: TGTGCCAGCAGCATCACCCAGAGACCTACCTCAGAACCCCTCCACTTT.

The chain links TRBV5-1 to TRBJ2-1; the match to TRBD2 covers 13 bases. J was trimmed by 6 bases and V by 7 bases; bases with no gene match: 7. The CDR3 is made up of 15 amino acids. Germline loops: CDR1 SGHRS, CDR2 YFSETQ. The DNA of the CDR3 is TGCGCCAGCTCCAATCGGACTAGCGGGAGCAATGAGCAGTTCTTC. Its protein is CASSNRTSGSNEQFF.

The chain recombines TRBV10-2 with TRBJ2-7, with a weak D call TRBD2 (6 bases). V lost 8 bases, J lost 1 base, and 12 bases lay in between. This CDR3 has 13 residues. The V gene's germline CDR1 is WSHSY and CDR2 SAAADI. The CDR3 nucleotides read TGCGCCAGCGCCGGGACTCCTTCCTACGAGCAGTACGTC. Translation: CASAGTPSYEQYV.

This clone was counted once. V is TRBV10-3 and J is TRBJ2-1; a weak D match, TRBD2 (6 bases). The CDR3 covers 14 residues. With 6 bases removed from V and 8 bases from J, the gap between germline ends came to 17 bases. Germline CDR1 and CDR2: ENHRY and SYGVKD. The CDR3 DNA reads as TGTGCCATCAGGGCGGGACTTTCTAACGATGAGCAGTTCTTC. It encodes CAIRAGLSNDEQFF.